This T cell receptor (beta chain) derives from a study of post-analysis software for immune sequencing data. Study-wide findings and caveats: Five or six TRBV segments, TRBV5-6, TRBV5-1 and TRBV20-1 among them, were found more frequent in patients than controls.

Of note for this clonotype: What it recognizes is unknown.

This CDR3 region has 13 residues. Germline CDR1 reads SGHRS; CDR2 reads YFSETQ. Trimming stripped 3 bases from V and 4 bases from J, with 9 bases between. cDNA libraries of TCR beta carried unique molecular identifiers. Via MiXCR, TCRdb re-called the PCR reads, giving one row per CDR3 protein. The table shows 700,000 to 900,000 distinct CDR3 sequences, with about 43% occurring only once. The specimen was blood. The sequence came from a girl between 5 and 17 years old with multiple sclerosis. The rearrangement joins TRBV5-1 to TRBJ2-3; D is ambiguous. The CDR3, as DNA: TGCGCCAGCAGCTCTGGCGTCGCAGATACGCAGTATTTT. This translates into CASSSGVADTQYF.